The T cell receptor (beta chain) described here comes from a study of CD8 T cells in ankylosing spondylitis. CDR3 size: 14 residues. The germline V gene has CDR1 SGHAT and CDR2 FQDESV (reference sequence). V gave up 1 base and J gave up 4 bases; unmatched junction bases: 3. Using its own MiXCR run on the 5' RACE reads, TCRdb lists one record per CDR3 protein. The profile shows just over 350,000 distinct CDR3 sequences, approximately 20% of them singletons. This chain links TRBV11-1 with TRBJ2-5, with 7 bases that match TRBD1. The sample consisted of blood, either unsorted or a sorted T cell fraction (not recorded which). The source is a male donor with ankylosing spondylitis or in good health (not recorded which). The CDR3 sequence is CASSLGQGSETQYF. DNA for the CDR3: TGTGCCAGCAGCTTAGGACAGGGATCAGAGACCCAGTACTTC. Using reference TRBV11-1 and TRBJ2-5 for the parts outside the CDR3, the full variable domain is EAEVAQSPRYKITEKSQAVAFWCDPISGHATLYWYRQILGQGPELLVQFQDESVVDDSQLPKDRFSAERLKGVDSTLKIQPAELGDSAMYLCASSLGQGSETQYFGPGTRLLVL.